This paragraph covers one T cell receptor beta chain sequence. The antigen is not known. The source of the sample is a study of molecular identifiers for immune sequencing clone quantification. Study results and limitations: Identical TCR molecules that share a barcode could lead to an underestimation of highly expanded clone sizes.

Naive CD8 libraries used roughly 17,000 to 1,100,000 sorted cells and 10%, 30% or 50% RNA. Trimming at V came to 3 bases and at J to 12 bases, leaving 17 bases not matched to a gene. The CDR3 runs 15 residues. Germline V gene sequence: CDR1 MDHEN, CDR2 SYDVKM. TCRdb called the PCR reads again in MiXCR, with one record for every CDR3 protein. The sample lists some 94,000 distinct CDR3 sequences; around 25% were seen once. The sample was naive CD8+ T cells from blood, with Jurkat cell RNA spiked in. As for subset: FACS-sorted CD8+CD4-CCR7+CD45RA+ naive T cells. The TCR was taken from a human donor in good health. Some libraries in this study had Jurkat cell RNA spiked in. The gene calls are TRBV28 and TRBJ2-7; TRBD2 matches at 7 bases. The CDR3 is CASSFRTTGWSGGYF. CDR3 coding DNA: TGTGCCAGCAGTTTCCGGACCACGGGATGGTCGGGAGGGTACTTC.